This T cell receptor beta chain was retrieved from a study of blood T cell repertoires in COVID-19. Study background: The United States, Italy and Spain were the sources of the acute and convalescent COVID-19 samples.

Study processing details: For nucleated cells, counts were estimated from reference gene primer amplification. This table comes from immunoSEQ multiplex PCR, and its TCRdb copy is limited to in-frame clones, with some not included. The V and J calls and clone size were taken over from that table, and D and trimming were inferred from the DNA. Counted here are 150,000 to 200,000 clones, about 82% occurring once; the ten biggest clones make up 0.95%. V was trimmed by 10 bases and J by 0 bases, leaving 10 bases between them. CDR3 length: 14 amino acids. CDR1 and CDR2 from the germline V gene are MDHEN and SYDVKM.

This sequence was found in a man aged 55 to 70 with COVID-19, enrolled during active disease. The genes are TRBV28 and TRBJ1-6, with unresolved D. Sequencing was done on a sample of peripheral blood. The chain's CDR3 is CATNPGSYNSPLHF. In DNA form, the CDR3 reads TGTGCCACAAACCCGGGCTCCTATAATTCACCCCTCCACTTT.